A selection of T cell receptor beta chains follows, all from one sample in a study of technical replicates of blood from a handful of donors. Assay used: immunoSEQ multiplex PCR; TCRdb lists only in-frame clones, some missing. The sample includes around 62,000 clones, approximately 97% of them seen just once. The specimen was T cells isolated from PBMCs. These TCRs come from a human donor in good health. Both conserved end residues are part of each CDR3. The order of the fields is clone size, V gene, D gene, J gene, CDR3 DNA, CDR3 protein. A D gene is named only where the DNA matches it firmly. Not all rows give a size; the values are once, few, many and, for expanded clones, a class.

once	TRBV5-1	TRBD1	TRBJ1-2	TGCGCCAGCAGCGAAGCGAGGACAGGGGACGGCTACACCTTC	CASSEARTGDGYTF
NA	TRBV27	TRBD2	TRBJ2-3	TGTGCCAGCAGTTTTCAGCGGGAGTGGGGCGATACGCAGTATTTT	CASSFQREWGDTQYF
NA	TRBV7-2	NA	TRBJ1-2	TGTGCCAGCAGCTTAGTGTCGCAGGGATCTTATGGCTACACCTTC	CASSLVSQGSYGYTF
few	TRBV28	TRBD2	TRBJ2-1	TGTGCCAGCAGTTTTGCGGGGGGCGGTAGTAATGAGCAGTTCTTC	CASSFAGGGSNEQFF
NA	TRBV6-1	TRBD1	TRBJ1-2	TGTGCCAGCAGTTTTTCCGGGACAGGGCAAAGCGGCTACACCTTC	CASSFSGTGQSGYTF
NA	TRBV28	TRBD2	TRBJ2-7	TGTGCCAGCAGTTTAAGCGGGAGGGCCTACGAGCAGTACTTC	CASSLSGRAYEQYF
NA	TRBV5-6	TRBD1	TRBJ1-4	TGTGCCAGCAGCTTGCTACAGGGGGGAAAAGAAAAACTGTTTTTT	CASSLLQGGKEKLFF
NA	TRBV27	NA	TRBJ1-5	TGTGCCAGCAGGGGGCCGGCTAGCAATCAGCCCCAGCATTTT	CASRGPASNQPQHF
NA	TRBV29-1	NA	TRBJ2-2	TGCAGCGTTGAATGGAGCACCGGGGAGCTGTTTTTT	CSVEWSTGELFF
once	TRBV6-6	NA	TRBJ2-5	TGTGCCAGCAGTGTGAAGGGGACTGAGACCCAGTACTTC	CASSVKGTETQYF
NA	TRBV29-1	NA	TRBJ2-2	TGCAGCGCTAGACAGGGAGGAACCGGGGAGCTGTTTTTT	CSARQGGTGELFF
NA	TRBV5-1	NA	TRBJ2-7	TGCGCCAGCAGCCTCAATCGGCGGGTCTACGAGCAGTACTTC	CASSLNRRVYEQYF
NA	TRBV5-1	NA	TRBJ1-1	TGCGCCAGCAGCTTGGCCTCGGGAGAGAACACTGAAGCTTTCTTT	CASSLASGENTEAFF
NA	TRBV28	NA	TRBJ1-1	TGTGCCAGCAGTTCCCTGTCGTTGAACACTGAAGCTTTCTTT	CASSSLSLNTEAFF
NA	TRBV6-5	NA	TRBJ2-1	TGTGCCAGCAGTCAGGGGCCAGAGCAGTTCTTC	CASSQGPEQFF
NA	TRBV6-1	TRBD2	TRBJ2-7	TGTGCCAGCGGCCCGGGACTAGCGGCCTACGAGCAGTACTTC	CASGPGLAAYEQYF
NA	TRBV7-3	TRBD2	TRBJ2-7	TGTGCCAGCAGCGTAGGGACGGGGGGCGAGCAGTACTTC	CASSVGTGGEQYF
NA	TRBV11-1	TRBD2	TRBJ2-2	TGTGCCAGCAGCACCCCTAGGACTAGCGGGAGTCCCGGGGAGCTGTTTTTT	CASSTPRTSGSPGELFF
NA	TRBV6-6	NA	TRBJ1-1	TGTGCCAGCAGTTTTACCCAGGGTGAGGCTTTCTTT	CASSFTQGEAFF
NA	TRBV6-1	NA	TRBJ2-1	TGTGCCAGCAGTGGCAGGGGCACCTACAATGAGCAGTTCTTC	CASSGRGTYNEQFF
NA	TRBV6-5	NA	TRBJ1-1	TGTGCCAGCAGTTACGGGTCGGACTCCCTGGGGACTGAAGCTTTCTTT	CASSYGSDSLGTEAFF
once	TRBV7-3	TRBD2	TRBJ2-1	TGTGCCAGCAGCCTCCTAGCGGGAGTACAGAGTGAGCAGTTCTTC	CASSLLAGVQSEQFF
NA	TRBV6-5	NA	TRBJ1-1	TGTGCCAGCAGCCGGGTTGTTCCGGACACGTCTCTGACTTTCTTT	CASSRVVPDTSLTFF
NA	TRBV30	TRBD1	TRBJ2-7	TGTGCCTGGAACTACTGGGACAGGGGGGGAGACGAGCAGTACTTC	CAWNYWDRGGDEQYF
once	TRBV4-3	NA	TRBJ2-7	TGCGCCAGCAGCCAAGATTTTACGGTTAGCCCCTACGAGCAGTACTTC	CASSQDFTVSPYEQYF
once	TRBV4-1	NA	TRBJ2-3	TGCGCCAGCAGCCAAGAGGTCGGAAGGAGAGATACGCAGTATTTT	CASSQEVGRRDTQYF
NA	TRBV19	NA	TRBJ2-7	TGTGCCAGTAGTATGGTAGGGGTAGGCTACGAGCAGTACTTC	CASSMVGVGYEQYF
NA	TRBV19	NA	TRBJ2-3	TGTGCCAGTAGTAATAGGGAGTCGGGCACAGATACGCAGTATTTT	CASSNRESGTDTQYF
NA	TRBV11-3	TRBD1	TRBJ1-2	TGTGCCAGCAGCGCCGACAGGGGCTATGGCTACACCTTC	CASSADRGYGYTF
NA	TRBV6-5	NA	TRBJ2-7	TGTGCCAGCAAGGAACGGACATCCTCCTACGAGCAGTACTTC	CASKERTSSYEQYF
NA	TRBV6-5	NA	TRBJ2-5	TGTGCCAGCAGTTCCCGGAGAGAGACCCAGTACTTC	CASSSRRETQYF
NA	TRBV7-7	NA	TRBJ1-2	TGTGCCAGCAGCTGGCCGGGACTGACCCTGGGTGGCTACACCTTC	CASSWPGLTLGGYTF
NA	TRBV5-1	NA	TRBJ2-1	TGCGCCAGCAGCTTTGGTATCGGGTGGCCCAACAATGAGCAGTTCTTC	CASSFGIGWPNNEQFF
NA	TRBV28	TRBD1	TRBJ1-4	TGTGCCAGCAGCCCCTTGGGACAGTCAAATGAAAAACTGTTTTTT	CASSPLGQSNEKLFF
NA	TRBV28	TRBD1	TRBJ1-5	TGTGCCAGCACTCCAGGGGGAGGATTTCAGCCCCAGCATTTT	CASTPGGGFQPQHF
once	TRBV7-3	NA	TRBJ2-7	TGTGCCAGCAGCTTCGGCGGGGCCTCCTACGAGCAGTACTTC	CASSFGGASYEQYF
NA	TRBV7-9	NA	TRBJ2-7	TGTGCCAGCAGCGGACAGACCTCCTACGAGCAGTACTTC	CASSGQTSYEQYF
NA	TRBV29-1	NA	TRBJ2-3	TGCAGCGTTGAAGCCACCCGCGCAGATACGCAGTATTTT	CSVEATRADTQYF
NA	TRBV9	NA	TRBJ1-1	TGTGCCAGCAGCGTAGGGACAGAAACTTTCTTT	CASSVGTETFF
NA	TRBV28	NA	TRBJ1-1	TGTGCCACCAGGGAGGGAAACACTGAAGCTTTCTTT	CATREGNTEAFF
NA	TRBV2	TRBD2	TRBJ2-2	TGTGCCAGCTCTAGCGGGGACACCGGGGAGCTGTTTTTT	CASSSGDTGELFF
NA	TRBV5-1	NA	TRBJ2-3	TGCGCCAGCAGCTTCAGACAGATCCACACAGATACGCAGTATTTT	CASSFRQIHTDTQYF
NA	TRBV25-1	NA	TRBJ1-1	TGTGCCAGCAGTGGAAACTTATATGGGAACACTGAAGCTTTCTTT	CASSGNLYGNTEAFF
NA	TRBV4-1	NA	TRBJ2-7	TGCGCCAGCAGCCAAGAAGGGGACAACTACGAGCAGTACTTC	CASSQEGDNYEQYF
NA	TRBV6-5	NA	TRBJ1-4	TGTGCCAGCAGTTACATCTCAGGGGTGTTGCGTGAAAAACTGTTTTTT	CASSYISGVLREKLFF
NA	TRBV27	TRBD2	TRBJ2-1	TGTGCCAGCAGTAAGCCGCTAGCGGGAGGTATCTACAATGAGCAGTTCTTC	CASSKPLAGGIYNEQFF
NA	TRBV4-2	NA	TRBJ2-5	TGTGCCAGCAGCCAACTAGCGGGGGGACAGGGGAGAGAGACCCAGTACTTC	CASSQLAGGQGRETQYF
NA	TRBV15	NA	TRBJ2-1	TGTGCCACCAGCAGAGATCTAGGCAATGAGCAGTTCTTC	CATSRDLGNEQFF
NA	TRBV7-9	NA	TRBJ2-2	TGTGCCAGCAGCTTGGCAGTTACCACCGGGGAGCTGTTTTTT	CASSLAVTTGELFF
NA	TRBV6-5	NA	TRBJ1-2	TGTGCCAGCCTGACAACGGCGGGATGGGCCTATGGCTACACCTTC	CASLTTAGWAYGYTF
once	TRBV4-3	NA	TRBJ1-1	TGCGCCAGCAGCCAAGACGAGAATCCTGAAGCTTTCTTT	CASSQDENPEAFF
NA	TRBV6-5	TRBD2	TRBJ2-3	TGTGCCAGCTCACTAGCGGGCCTTAGCACAGATACGCAGTATTTT	CASSLAGLSTDTQYF
NA	TRBV29-1	TRBD1	TRBJ2-1	TGCAGCGTTGGGACAGGGGCCTACAATGAGCAGTTCTTC	CSVGTGAYNEQFF
NA	TRBV9	TRBD1	TRBJ2-7	TGTGCCAGCAGCGCCGGGACAGGCCCCTACGAGCAGTACTTC	CASSAGTGPYEQYF
NA	TRBV14	NA	TRBJ2-7	TGTGCCAGCAGCCAAGATGTAGCGTTATCCTACGAGCAGTACTTC	CASSQDVALSYEQYF
once	TRBV11-1	TRBD2	TRBJ2-1	TGTGCCAGCAGCCCGAGACTAGCGGGGGGAAATGAGCAGTTCTTC	CASSPRLAGGNEQFF
NA	TRBV7-2	NA	TRBJ2-7	TGTGCCAGCAGCTTACTCTCCGAGCAGTACTTC	CASSLLSEQYF